The 16 T cell receptor beta chains below all came from one sample that was sequenced in a study of T cell responses to AZD1222 COVID-19 vaccine. Clones were read by immunoSEQ multiplex PCR, and TCRdb kept only the in-frame ones, dropping some. The table has 84,000 or so clones, around 91% seen once. Material: peripheral blood, obtained on day 0 of MenACWY control vaccination. All receptors derive from an adult in good health.

The V gene is TRBV7-8, the J gene TRBJ1-4; TRBD1 matches 8 bases. The CDR3 is 18 residues long. Germline V gives CDR1 SGHVS, CDR2 FQNEAQ. J gave up 0 bases and V 3 bases, and 9 bases lay outside the gene matches. The CDR3 bases are TGTGCCAGCAGCTTGCTCACCGGGACAGGTTCAACTAATGAAAAACTGTTTTTT. Translated, it gives CASSLLTGTGSTNEKLFF.

The gene calls are TRBV11-3 and TRBJ2-1, with 8 bases matching TRBD2. Germline CDR1 and CDR2: SGHNT and YENEEA. The CDR3 covers 15 residues. V gave up 0 bases and J gave up 4 bases; unmatched junction bases: 2. CDR3 DNA: TGTGCCAGCAGCTTAGATAGCGGGACTTACAATGAGCAGTTCTTC. Its translation: CASSLDSGTYNEQFF.

The CDR3 reads CASQGEGGKLFF. Written as DNA, the CDR3 is TGTGCCAGTCAGGGGGAAGGTGGAAAACTGTTTTTT. This rearrangement joins TRBV28 to TRBJ1-4; TRBD1 agrees at 7 bases. CDR3 size: 12 residues. CDR1 is MDHEN, CDR2 SYDVKM, per germline. Trimming at V came to 9 bases and at J to 10 bases, leaving 8 bases not matched to a gene.

The chain combines TRBV27 with TRBJ1-1, with D perhaps TRBD1 (5 bases). CDR1 and CDR2 from the germline V gene are MNHEY and SMNVEV (reference sequence). CDR3 size: 13 residues. V was shortened by 5 bases and J by 0 bases, with 7 bases between the two germline ends. CDR3 residues: CASSRQMNTEAFF. CDR3 nucleotide sequence: TGTGCCAGCAGTAGACAGATGAACACTGAAGCTTTCTTT.

The CDR3 here is CASSRARVPSGNTIYF. CDR3 nucleotide sequence: TGTGCCAGCAGCCGAGCGCGGGTACCCTCTGGAAACACCATATATTTT. This chain connects TRBV7-6 to TRBJ1-3; D is uncertain. Trimming took 5 bases from V and 0 from J, leaving 14 bases between them. CDR1 SGHVS and CDR2 FNYEAQ come from the germline V gene. This CDR3 contains 16 residues.

The rearrangement uses TRBV27 and TRBJ2-6; D is uncertain. The germline CDR1 and CDR2 sequences are MNHEY and SMNVEV (reference sequence). Trimming removed 6 bases from V and 2 bases from J, with 8 bases in between. The CDR3 is made up of 14 amino acids. CDR3 loop: CASRVGAGANVLTF. DNA of the CDR3: TGTGCCAGCAGGGTGGGTGCTGGGGCCAACGTCCTGACTTTC.

The chain is built from TRBV19 and TRBJ1-2, with no clear D. The ends were cut back, 11 bases at V and 4 bases at J, with 14 bases in the middle. CDR3 size: 12 residues. Per the germline V gene, CDR1 is LNHDA and CDR2 is SQIVND (reference sequence). Here the CDR3 DNA reads TGTGCCGTAAGGAGTTTGGGCTATGGCTACACCTTC. Protein product: CAVRSLGYGYTF.

This clone was counted between two and nine times. This sequence joins TRBV5-1 and TRBJ2-7; no clear D. CDR1 and CDR2 (germline): SGHRS, YFSETQ. Trimming removed 2 bases from V and 2 bases from J, with 8 bases in between. The CDR3 has 13 amino acids. The CDR3 nucleotides read TGCGCCAGCAGCTTCGACGTAGCCTACGAGCAGTACTTC. Translated, it gives CASSFDVAYEQYF.

This rearrangement joins TRBV19 to TRBJ1-1; D possibly corresponds to TRBD1 (5 bases). Germline V CDR1 and CDR2: LNHDA, SQIVND (reference sequence). Between the trimmed V and J ends, which lost 5 bases and 4 bases, there was a span of 17 bases. The CDR3 is 15 residues long. The CDR3 DNA is TGTGCCAGTAGTCTCTTGGGACCGACTAGCACTGAAGCTTTCTTT. Amino acid sequence: CASSLLGPTSTEAFF.

This chain joins TRBV29-1 and TRBJ2-3, with D hard to call. From germline, CDR1 is SQVTM and CDR2 ANQGSEA. The CDR3 contains 12 residues. V was trimmed by 6 bases and J by 2 bases, leaving 9 bases between them. The CDR3 region is CSVPDLTDTQYF. Written as DNA, the CDR3 is TGCAGCGTCCCGGATCTCACAGATACGCAGTATTTT.

The chain carries TRBV28 and TRBJ1-4; 7 bases match TRBD1. Germline V gene sequence: CDR1 MDHEN, CDR2 SYDVKM. V dropped 6 bases and J dropped 4; count of bases not matched to a gene: 8. The CDR3 has 15 residues. The CDR3 DNA is TGTGCCAGCAGCTCTGACCGGGACAGTAATGAAAAACTGTTTTTT. Translating gives CASSSDRDSNEKLFF.

The V call is TRBV6-5, the J call TRBJ1-6; D gene ambiguous. Trimming pared 1 base from V and 11 bases from J, leaving 12 bases between. The CDR3 extends over 14 amino acids. Looked up from germline, CDR1 is MNHEY and CDR2 is SVGAGI. CDR3 DNA: TGTGCCAGCAGTTACTTCCCCGGTTCGCCACCCCTCCACTTT. It is translated as CASSYFPGSPPLHF.

The chain recombines TRBV3-1 (or the pseudogene TRBV3-2) with TRBJ2-1, with D possibly TRBD2 on 5 matching bases. The germline gives CDR1 LGHDT, CDR2 YNNKEL (reference sequence). Between the trimmed V and J ends, which lost 0 bases and 10 bases, there was a span of 10 bases. The CDR3 runs to 13 residues. CDR3 nucleotide sequence: TGTGCCAGCAGCCAAGACTTGGTAGCGGAGCAGTTCTTC. Translated: CASSQDLVAEQFF.

CDR3: CASSYQGPPNNEQFF. DNA for the CDR3: TGTGCCAGCAGTTACCAGGGCCCCCCGAACAATGAGCAGTTCTTC. The V gene is TRBV6-6, the J gene TRBJ2-1, with D possibly matching TRBD1 (5 bases). CDR3 length: 15 residues. The germline CDR1 and CDR2 sequences are MNHNY and SVGAGI (reference sequence). Trimming removed 2 bases at V and 5 bases at J, with 13 bases between.

The chain combines TRBV15 with TRBJ2-3, with TRBD2 matching over 11 bases. J lost 4 bases, V lost 4 bases, and 7 bases had no gene match. Germline loops: CDR1 LNHNV, CDR2 YYDKDF (reference sequence). CDR3 size: 16 residues. Here the CDR3 reads CATSTIAGGPADTQYF. In nucleotides, the CDR3 is TGTGCCACCAGCACCATAGCGGGAGGGCCGGCAGATACGCAGTATTTT.

The chain is built from TRBV27 and TRBJ2-7; 10 bases fit TRBD2. V was pared by 6 bases and J by 3 bases, with 11 bases of the junction left unmatched. Germline loops: CDR1 MNHEY, CDR2 SMNVEV (reference sequence). This CDR3 is 16 amino acids long. CDR3 nucleotide sequence: TGTGCCAGCAGGCCCGTCGGACTAGCGGCATTCTACGAGCAGTACTTC. Protein: CASRPVGLAAFYEQYF.